Following are 11 T cell receptor beta chains from one sample sequenced in a study of radiation and T cells in renal cell carcinoma. TCRdb keeps only in-frame clones here, not all; method: immunoSEQ multiplex PCR. The table has 110,000 to 150,000 clones, around four fifths seen once. The time point was: baseline pretreatment blood. Regarding treatment: 15 Gy SBRT to primary tumor, nephrectomy 4 weeks later. Sample: blood, taken from a patient whose treatment included radiotherapy and nephrectomy. These receptor sequences come from a woman between 50 and 59 years old with renal cell carcinoma.

The chain employs TRBV6-6 and TRBJ1-2; maybe TRBD1 (5 bases). This CDR3 spans 13 amino acids. Per germline, CDR1 MNHNY and CDR2 SVGAGI (reference sequence). The V and J ends lost 10 bases and 7 bases respectively, with 19 bases between them. CDR3 nucleotides: TGTGCCACGGCGGCGCCCGGGACGGCTGGCTACACCTTC. Amino acids: CATAAPGTAGYTF.

This sequence joins TRBV6-6 and TRBJ1-2; D remains ambiguous. V gave up 6 bases and J gave up 5 bases, with 13 bases separating them. From germline, CDR1 is MNHNY and CDR2 SVGAGI (reference sequence). This CDR3 is built from 13 residues. The CDR3 DNA reads as TGTGCCAGCAGCCTCCAGGTCGGGTATGGCTACACCTTC. Amino acids: CASSLQVGYGYTF.

V is TRBV19 and J is TRBJ2-7, with a possible D match to TRBD2 (6 bases). Germline CDR1 reads LNHDA; CDR2 reads SQIVND (reference sequence). The germline V and J ends were trimmed by 5 bases and 6 bases, with 17 bases remaining between them. The CDR3 consists of 14 residues. The CDR3 spells CASSRAGLAFEQYF. In nucleotides, the CDR3 is TGTGCCAGTAGTCGGGCGGGGTTGGCTTTCGAGCAGTACTTC.

The chain joins TRBV6-5 to TRBJ2-2; D is possibly TRBD2 (5 bases). The germline gives CDR1 MNHEY, CDR2 SVGAGI. This CDR3 comprises 14 residues. Deletions cut 6 bases from V and 4 bases from J, with 12 bases between. The CDR3 region has the DNA TGTGCCAGCAGAGCGGCGGGCGGCACCGGGGAGCTGTTTTTT. Amino acid sequence: CASRAAGGTGELFF.

The CDR3 nucleotides are TGCGCCAGCAGTCATCACATACAGGGTGAGGGAGGCACAGATACGCAGTATTTT. This gives the protein CASSHHIQGEGGTDTQYF. This chain links TRBV23-1 with TRBJ2-3, with D perhaps TRBD1 (6 bases). TRBV23-1 carries the ORF label, with uncertain function. There are 18 residues in the CDR3. The V gene lost 3 bases and the J gene lost 1 base, with 20 bases spanning the gap.

This clone was seen only once. This chain links TRBV5-6 with TRBJ2-6; TRBD1 aligns across 7 bases. The ends lost 2 bases at V and 0 bases at J; junction bases unmatched: 8. The germline V gene encodes CDR1 SGHDT and CDR2 YYEEEE. This CDR3 is 18 amino acids long. Here the CDR3 reads CASSFPGQLSSGANVLTF. In nucleotides, the CDR3 is TGTGCCAGCAGCTTTCCGGGACAGCTAAGCTCTGGGGCCAACGTCCTGACTTTC.

J is TRBJ1-6 and V is TRBV2; TRBD1 might be the D (5 bases). CDR1 is SNHLY, CDR2 FYNNEI, per germline. The V end lost 6 bases, the J end lost 5 bases, and 14 bases lay between the germline ends. This CDR3 is built from 15 residues. In nucleotides, the CDR3 is TGTGCCAGCAGGGGAGACAGAATCAATAATTCACCCCTCCACTTT. Protein sequence: CASRGDRINNSPLHF.

The chain couples TRBV5-1 to TRBJ2-1; D is unresolved. This CDR3 has 12 amino acids. The V and J ends lost 1 base and 9 bases respectively, with 8 bases between them. The germline V gene has CDR1 SGHRS and CDR2 YFSETQ. Written as DNA, the CDR3 is TGCGCCAGCAGCTTGCGAGGACCTGAGCAGTTCTTC. This encodes CASSLRGPEQFF.

This chain joins TRBV28 and TRBJ1-5; TRBD1 aligns across 7 bases. Trimming cost V 6 bases and J 4 bases; bases outside gene matches: 0. CDR1 and CDR2 (germline): MDHEN, SYDVKM. CDR3 length: 12 amino acids. The CDR3 protein is CASRQGNQPQHF. CDR3 nucleotides: TGTGCCAGCAGACAGGGGAATCAGCCCCAGCATTTT.

This chain joins TRBV27 and TRBJ1-2, with a tentative D call TRBD1 (5 bases). Looked up from germline, CDR1 is MNHEY and CDR2 is SMNVEV (reference sequence). This CDR3 contains 14 residues. V was shortened by 6 bases and J by 4 bases, with 15 bases between the two germline ends. The CDR3 sequence: CASSDGVGAYGYTF. The CDR3 DNA reads as TGTGCCAGCAGCGACGGGGTAGGGGCCTATGGCTACACCTTC.

The chain combines TRBV6-1 with TRBJ2-2, with TRBD2 as a possible D gene (6 bases). V was clipped by 2 bases and J by 5 bases, with 12 bases between them. Germline CDR1 MNHNS, CDR2 SASEGT. This CDR3 has 15 residues. The CDR3 bases are TGTGCCAGCAGTGAATCCGGCGGGACTACCGGGGAGCTGTTTTTT. It yields the protein CASSESGGTTGELFF.